The T cell receptor (beta chain) under discussion was sequenced for a study of post-analysis software for immune sequencing data. Study context: Both relapsing-remitting and secondary progressive multiple sclerosis featured among the disease courses, as did progressive-relapsing multiple sclerosis. General study findings and limits: TRBV segments more frequent in patients than in controls numbered about five and included TRBV5-6, TRBV5-1 and TRBV20-1.

Each TCR beta cDNA library carried unique molecular identifiers. cDNA molecules numbering approximately 500,000 came from around 0.96 to 9.9 million T cells. One entry per CDR3 protein, called by TCRdb with MiXCR from the PCR reads. Of some 690,000 distinct CDR3 sequences in the sample, less than 35% are singletons; the top ten hold roughly 0.57%. Germline assignment: CDR1 SGHTA and CDR2 FQGNSA. CDR3 length: 16 amino acids. V was clipped by 5 bases and J by 2 bases, with 18 bases between them. Concerning this clonotype: Its antigen is not known.

The chain links TRBV7-2 to TRBJ1-2; D gene ambiguous. The origin of this receptor is a girl aged 5 to 17 with multiple sclerosis. The sample consisted of blood. The CDR3 protein is CASSRAGAGLNYGYTF. For the CDR3, the DNA is TGTGCCAGCAGCCGTGCTGGAGCGGGCCTAAACTATGGCTACACCTTC.